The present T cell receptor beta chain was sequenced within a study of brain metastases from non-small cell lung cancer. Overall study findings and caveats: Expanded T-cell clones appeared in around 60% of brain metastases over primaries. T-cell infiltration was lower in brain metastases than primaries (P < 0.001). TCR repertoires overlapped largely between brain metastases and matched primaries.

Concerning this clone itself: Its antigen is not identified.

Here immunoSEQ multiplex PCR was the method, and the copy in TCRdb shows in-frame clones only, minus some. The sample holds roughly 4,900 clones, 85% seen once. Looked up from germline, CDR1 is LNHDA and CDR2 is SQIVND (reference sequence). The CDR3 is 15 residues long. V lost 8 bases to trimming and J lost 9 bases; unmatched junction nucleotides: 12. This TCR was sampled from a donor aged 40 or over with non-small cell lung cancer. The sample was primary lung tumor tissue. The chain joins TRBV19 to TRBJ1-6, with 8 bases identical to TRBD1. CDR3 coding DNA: TGTGCCAGTTCCAGCCAACAGGGGGACGGTTCACCCCTCCACTTT. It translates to CASSSQQGDGSPLHF. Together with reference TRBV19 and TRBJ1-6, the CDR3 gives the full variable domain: DGGITQSPKYLFRKEGQNVTLSCEQNLNHDAMYWYRQDPGQGLRLIYYSQIVNDFQKGDIAEGYSVSREKKESFPLTVTSAQKNPTAFYLCASSSQQGDGSPLHFGNGTRLTVT.